This TCR beta chain originates from a study of CD8+CD57+ T cells in acquired aplastic anemia. Broader study findings: Between the patient and control groups, CD8+ Simpson's diversity did not differ significantly.

Genomic DNA provided the template from which TCR beta VDJ and CDR3 profiles were obtained. TCRdb reprocessed the reads with MiXCR, giving one entry per CDR3 protein. The repertoire includes some 130,000 distinct CDR3 sequences, 41% of them detected once, and 7.5% to 9.5% sits in the top ten. This clonotype was seen once. Its antigen is unknown. Per germline, CDR1 SGHAT and CDR2 FQNNGV. The trim removed 5 bases at V and 4 bases at J, leaving 3 bases unmatched. CDR3 length equals 13 residues. Sequenced: sorted CD4+, CD8+, or CD8+CD57+ T cells (not recorded which) from PBMCs. V usage is TRBV11-2 and J usage is TRBJ1-1, with 8 bases aligning to TRBD1. This clonotype was sampled from a human donor in good health, serving as a control. CDR3 DNA sequence: TGTGCCAGCAGCCGGGACAGGAGCACTGAAGCTTTCTTT. It yields the protein CASSRDRSTEAFF.